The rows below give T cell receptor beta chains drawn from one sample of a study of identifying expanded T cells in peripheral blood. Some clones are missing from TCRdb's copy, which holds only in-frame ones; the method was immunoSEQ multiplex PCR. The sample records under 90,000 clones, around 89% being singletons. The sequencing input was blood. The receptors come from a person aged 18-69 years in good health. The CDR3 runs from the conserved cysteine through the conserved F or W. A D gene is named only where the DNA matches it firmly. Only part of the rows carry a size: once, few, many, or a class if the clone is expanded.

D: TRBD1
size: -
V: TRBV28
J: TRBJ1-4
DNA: TGTGCCAGCAGTTTATGGGGACAGAAAACTAATGAAAAACTGTTTTTT
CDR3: CASSLWGQKTNEKLFF

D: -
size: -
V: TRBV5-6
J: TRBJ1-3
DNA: TGTGCCAGCAGCTTAAGTGGAGGGGGAATCTCTGGAAACACCATATATTTT
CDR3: CASSLSGGGISGNTIYF

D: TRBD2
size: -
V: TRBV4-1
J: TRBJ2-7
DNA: TGCGCCAGCAGCCAAATCGCTAGCGGGGGGGGATTTTACGAGCAGTACTTC
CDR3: CASSQIASGGGFYEQYF

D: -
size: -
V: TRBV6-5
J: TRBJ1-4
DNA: TGTGCCAGCACCTCGTCGGCTAAGGAAAAACTGTTTTTT
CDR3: CASTSSAKEKLFF

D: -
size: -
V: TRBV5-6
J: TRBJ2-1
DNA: TGTGCCAGCAGCTTCGGGACTGACTTTGCCTACAATGAGCAGTTCTTC
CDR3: CASSFGTDFAYNEQFF

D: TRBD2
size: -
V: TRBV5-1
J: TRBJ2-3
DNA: TGCGCCAGCAGCTTGGTCCTAGCGGGGGGGTCCGGTCTGTTGTATTTT
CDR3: CASSLVLAGGSGLLYF

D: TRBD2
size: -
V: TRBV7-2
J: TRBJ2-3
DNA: TGTGCCAGCAGCTTGACTAGCGACCGCACAGATACGCAGTATTTT
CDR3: CASSLTSDRTDTQYF

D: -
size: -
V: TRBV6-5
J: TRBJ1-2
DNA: TGTGCCAGCAGCTATCATTCAGGCGGCTATGGCTACACCTTC
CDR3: CASSYHSGGYGYTF

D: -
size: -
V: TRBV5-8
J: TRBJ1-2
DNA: TGTGCCAGCTACAGGGTTTGGGGGGCCTATGGCTACACCTTC
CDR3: CASYRVWGAYGYTF

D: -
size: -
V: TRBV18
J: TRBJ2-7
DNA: TGTGCCAGCTCACCCACTACAGACTCCTACGAGCAGTACTTC
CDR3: CASSPTTDSYEQYF

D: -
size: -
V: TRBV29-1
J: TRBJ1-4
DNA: TGCAGCGTCCTAACCTCGACAGGCCCTAGGGAAAAACTGTTTTTT
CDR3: CSVLTSTGPREKLFF

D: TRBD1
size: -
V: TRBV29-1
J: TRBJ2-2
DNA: TGCAGCGCTAAAGGCAGGGGGCAGGACGGGGAGCTGTTTTTT
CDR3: CSAKGRGQDGELFF

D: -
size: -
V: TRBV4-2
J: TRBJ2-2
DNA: TGTGCCAGCAGCCAAGATCGGGGAAGGGAGGTGCTGTTTTTT
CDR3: CASSQDRGREVLFF

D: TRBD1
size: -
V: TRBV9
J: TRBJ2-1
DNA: TGTGCCAGCAGCGTAGGGGACAGGGTCTACAATGAGCAGTTCTTC
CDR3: CASSVGDRVYNEQFF

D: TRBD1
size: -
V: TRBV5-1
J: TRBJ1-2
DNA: TGCGCCAGCATGAACAACCGACAGGGGGACGTAGGTGGCTACACCTTC
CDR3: CASMNNRQGDVGGYTF

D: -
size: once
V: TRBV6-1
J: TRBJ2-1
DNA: TGTGCCACCACCTTCGCCCCGAGCTCCTACAATGAGCAGTTCTTC
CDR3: CATTFAPSSYNEQFF

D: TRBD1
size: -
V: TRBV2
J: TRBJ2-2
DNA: TGTGCCAGCAGATCAGGGGGGAACACCGGGGAGCTGTTTTTT
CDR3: CASRSGGNTGELFF

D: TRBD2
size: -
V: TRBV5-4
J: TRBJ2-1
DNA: TGTGCCAGCAGTCCCGGGACTAGCGATTACAATGAGCAGTTCTTC
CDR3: CASSPGTSDYNEQFF

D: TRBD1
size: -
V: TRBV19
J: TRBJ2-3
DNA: TGTGCCAGTAGTATAGCGGACAGGGGTGATACGCAGTATTTT
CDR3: CASSIADRGDTQYF

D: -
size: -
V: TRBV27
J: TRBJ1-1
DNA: TGTGCCAGCAGTTCCCCTGGGGGCCTGAACACTGAAGCTTTCTTT
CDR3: CASSSPGGLNTEAFF

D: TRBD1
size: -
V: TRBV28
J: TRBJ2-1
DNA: TGTGCCAGCACCACCCCAGGGGGCGCCTACAATGAGCAGTTCTTC
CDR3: CASTTPGGAYNEQFF

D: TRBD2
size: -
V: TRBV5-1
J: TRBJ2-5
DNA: TGCGCCAGCAGCTTGGCCTCACTAGCGGGAGGGGAGACCCAGTACTTC
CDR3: CASSLASLAGGETQYF

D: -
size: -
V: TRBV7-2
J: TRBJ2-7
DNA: TGTGCCAGCAGCAAACAGGGTTCCTACGAGCAGTACTTC
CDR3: CASSKQGSYEQYF

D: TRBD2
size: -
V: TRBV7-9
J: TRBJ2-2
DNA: TGTGCCAGCAGTCCTGGACTAGCGGGAGTGTTCACCGGGGAGCTGTTTTTT
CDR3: CASSPGLAGVFTGELFF

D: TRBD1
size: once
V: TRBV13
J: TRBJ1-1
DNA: TGTGCCAGCAGCTCACAGGGGCTGGAAGCTTTCTTT
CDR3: CASSSQGLEAFF

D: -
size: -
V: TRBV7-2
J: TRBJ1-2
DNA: TGTGCCAGCAGCTTAGATCTCAGCGGGGGCGGTGGCTACACCTTC
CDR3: CASSLDLSGGGGYTF

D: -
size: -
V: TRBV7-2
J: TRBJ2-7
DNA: TGTGCCAGCAGCTTAGAGGCAGCCTCCTACGAGCAGTACTTC
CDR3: CASSLEAASYEQYF

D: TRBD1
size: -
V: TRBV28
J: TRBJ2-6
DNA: TGTGCCAGCAGTTCTATTTCCGACAGGGTAGGCCTCTCTGGGGCCAACGTCCTGACTTTC
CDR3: CASSSISDRVGLSGANVLTF

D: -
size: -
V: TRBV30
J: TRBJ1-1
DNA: TGTGCCTGGAGTGGTCGGCGGAACACTGAAGCTTTCTTT
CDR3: CAWSGRRNTEAFF

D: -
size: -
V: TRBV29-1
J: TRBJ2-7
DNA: TGCAGCGCCTTACAGACAGTACAGTACTTC
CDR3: CSALQTVQYF

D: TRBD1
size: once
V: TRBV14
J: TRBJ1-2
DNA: TGTGCCAGCAGCCAAGAGACAGGGCGGTATGGCTACACCTTC
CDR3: CASSQETGRYGYTF

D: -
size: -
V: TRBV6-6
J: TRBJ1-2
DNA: TGTGCCAGCAGTTTGGACACGACCTATGGCTACACCTTC
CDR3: CASSLDTTYGYTF

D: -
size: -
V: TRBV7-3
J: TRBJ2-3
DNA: TGTGCCAGCAGCTTAAAGGGGAGCGCTACGCAGTATTTT
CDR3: CASSLKGSATQYF

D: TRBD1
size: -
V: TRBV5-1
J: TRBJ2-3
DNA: TGCGCCAGCAGCTTTTTCGGGACAGGGGCCGAAGATACGCAGTATTTT
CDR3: CASSFFGTGAEDTQYF

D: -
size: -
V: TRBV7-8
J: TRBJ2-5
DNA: TGTGCCAGCAGCCCGGTACTGGGACATTGGGCCCAAGAGACCCAGTACTTC
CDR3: CASSPVLGHWAQETQYF

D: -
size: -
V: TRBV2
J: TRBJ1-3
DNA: TGTGCCAGCAGTCGTATTAACAGTATCTCTGGAAACACCATATATTTT
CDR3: CASSRINSISGNTIYF

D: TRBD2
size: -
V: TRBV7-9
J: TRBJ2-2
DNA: TGTGCCAGCAGCCCCTTACTAGCGGGTCTCACCGGGGAGCTGTTTTTT
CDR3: CASSPLLAGLTGELFF

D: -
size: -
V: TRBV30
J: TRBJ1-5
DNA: TGTGCCTGGAGTGTCCCCCCATTTAGCAATCAGCCCCAGCATTTT
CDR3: CAWSVPPFSNQPQHF

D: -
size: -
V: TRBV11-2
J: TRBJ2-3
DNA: TGTGCCAGCCTGCTGGTAGGGGGTAAGACAGATACGCAGTATTTT
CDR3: CASLLVGGKTDTQYF

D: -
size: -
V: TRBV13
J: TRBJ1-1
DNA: TGTGCCAGCAATACGTGGACTGAAGCTTTCTTT
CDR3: CASNTWTEAFF

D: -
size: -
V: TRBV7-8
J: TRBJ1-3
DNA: TGTGCCAGCAGCCAAGACAGGACTGGAAACACCATATATTTT
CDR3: CASSQDRTGNTIYF

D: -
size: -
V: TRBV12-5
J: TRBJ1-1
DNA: TGTGCTAGTGGTCTCCCCCCTACAGAGACTGAAGCTTTCTTT
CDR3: CASGLPPTETEAFF

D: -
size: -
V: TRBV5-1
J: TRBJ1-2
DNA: TGCGCCAGCAGCTTGGGTACAGGGAAGGATAACTATGGCTACACCTTC
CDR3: CASSLGTGKDNYGYTF

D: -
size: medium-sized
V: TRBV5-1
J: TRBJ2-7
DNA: TGCGCCAGCAGCCCGGCCGGGACTCCCTACGAGCAGTACTTC
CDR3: CASSPAGTPYEQYF

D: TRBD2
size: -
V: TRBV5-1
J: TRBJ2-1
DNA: TGCGCCAGCAGCTTGGAACTAGCGGGAGCGGATGAGCAGTTCTTC
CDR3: CASSLELAGADEQFF

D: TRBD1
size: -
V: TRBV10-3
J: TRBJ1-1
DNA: TGTGCCATCAGCGACAGGGATACTGAAGCTTTCTTT
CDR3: CAISDRDTEAFF

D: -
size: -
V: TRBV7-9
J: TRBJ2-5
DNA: TGTGCCAGCAGCTTAGGGGGAGAAGAGACCCAGTACTTC
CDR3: CASSLGGEETQYF

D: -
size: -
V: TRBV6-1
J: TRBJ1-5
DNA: TGTGCCAGCAGTGCCTCTAGACAGACTAGCAATCAGCCCCAGCATTTT
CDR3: CASSASRQTSNQPQHF

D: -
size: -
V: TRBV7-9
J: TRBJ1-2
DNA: TGTGCCAGCAGCTTGGGGTCTACGGCTTATGGCTACACCTTC
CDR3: CASSLGSTAYGYTF